This TCR beta chain was captured by sequencing in a study of T cell clonotyping in hematopoietic cell transplantation. Study-level results: At the given depth, recipient repertoires were over 97% de novo clonotypes.

This clone was detected a few times. Its cognate antigen is unknown. Assay: immunoSEQ multiplex PCR; the TCRdb copy retains only in-frame clones and omits some. This sample has around 17,000 clones, with about 71% found just once. The CDR3 contains 16 residues. Germline loops: CDR1 SGHVS, CDR2 FQNEAQ. With 2 bases clipped from V and 3 bases from J, the junction kept 4 bases outside the gene matches. This receptor was identified in a woman aged 55-75 years in good health. Some clones in this sample may be carry-over from other donors' samples. This chain uses TRBV7-8 with TRBJ1-5, with 10 bases matching TRBD1. Material: peripheral blood mononuclear cells. This CDR3 is CASSLRGTGVNQPQHF. The DNA of the CDR3 is TGTGCCAGCAGCTTACGGGGGACAGGGGTCAATCAGCCCCAGCATTTT.